Each of the 9 T cell receptor beta chains below was sequenced from the same sample in a study of post-analysis software for immune sequencing data. Sequencing libraries made from TCR beta cDNA carried unique molecular identifiers. TCRdb processed the PCR reads anew with MiXCR; each CDR3 protein has one entry. The profile shows 450,000 to 700,000 distinct CDR3 sequences, about 40% of them singletons. These receptors lack a known antigen. Overall study results and limits: TRBV5-6, TRBV5-1 and TRBV20-1 were among roughly 5 TRBV segments more frequent in patients than controls.

The specimen sequenced was blood. These receptors came from a girl between 10 and 17 years old with multiple sclerosis.

This clonotype was seen a few times. The chain employs TRBV20-1 and TRBJ2-5; D is uncertain. Trimming shortened V by 4 bases and J by 4 bases, and 7 bases separated the two germline ends. The CDR3 is 11 amino acids. In germline, CDR1 is DFQATT, CDR2 SNEGSKA (reference sequence). CDR3 DNA sequence: TGCAGTGCTATCCTAACAGAGACCCAGTACTTC. This encodes CSAILTETQYF.

This chain uses TRBV20-1 with TRBJ2-7, with TRBD2 matching 7 bases. From germline, CDR1 is DFQATT and CDR2 SNEGSKA (reference sequence). Losses at the gene ends were 7 bases for V and 6 bases for J; bases not matched to a gene: 15. This CDR3 is built from 14 residues. DNA of the CDR3: TGCAGTGTTACGGGAGGACGGCGAGGCTCCGAGCAGTACTTC. Translating gives CSVTGGRRGSEQYF.

This chain joins TRBV10-3 and TRBJ2-6; D not resolved. Trimming shortened V by 5 bases and J by 1 base, and 6 bases separated the two germline ends. Per germline, CDR1 ENHRY and CDR2 SYGVKD. This CDR3 is 14 amino acids long. The CDR3 DNA reads TGTGCCATCAGTTCAGAGTCTGGGGCCAACGTCCTGACTTTC. It yields the protein CAISSESGANVLTF.

This chain links TRBV4-1 with TRBJ2-3, with a tentative D call TRBD2 (6 bases). V lost 0 bases and J lost 6, with 16 bases in between. This CDR3 has 16 residues. Looked up from germline, CDR1 is MGHRA and CDR2 is YSYEKL. The CDR3 coding sequence is TGCGCCAGCAGCCAAGAGGTAGCGCCCCGGGGGGATACGCAGTATTTT. Its translation is CASSQEVAPRGDTQYF.

This clonotype was observed a few times. The V and J genes are TRBV12-3 or TRBV12-4 and TRBJ2-1, with D perhaps matching TRBD1 (6 bases). This CDR3 has 15 residues. V dropped 6 bases and J dropped 6 bases, with 18 bases sitting between them. The CDR3 DNA is TGTGCCAGCAGCCCCGGGTGGGGCAGGGGCAATGAGCAGTTCTTC. This codes for CASSPGWGRGNEQFF.

V usage is TRBV20-1 and J usage is TRBJ1-4, with D perhaps TRBD1 (5 bases). CDR3 length: 16 residues. V was trimmed by 0 bases and J by 0 bases, leaving 11 bases between them. From germline, CDR1 is DFQATT and CDR2 SNEGSKA (reference sequence). The CDR3 DNA sequence: TGCAGTGCTAGAGATAGGGGCCCTACAACTAATGAAAAACTGTTTTTT. Translation gives CSARDRGPTTNEKLFF.

This clonotype was counted only a few times. The chain is built from TRBV12-3 or TRBV12-4 and TRBJ2-7, with D perhaps matching TRBD1 or TRBD2 (5 bases each). V was trimmed by 6 bases and J by 4 bases, leaving 19 bases between them. The CDR3 is made up of 15 amino acids. The CDR3 coding sequence is TGTGCCAGCAGCCGTTCAGGGACCTCGGTTTACGAGCAGTACTTC. Translated, it gives CASSRSGTSVYEQYF.

About this clonotype: A much larger clonotype is one base distant, so this may be a read error. CDR3 DNA sequence: TGTGCCAGCAGCTGGAAGAGCTCCTACAATGAGCAGTTCTTC. It specifies CASSWKSSYNEQFF. The chain carries TRBV5-4 and TRBJ2-1; D ambiguous. Between the trimmed V and J ends, which lost 3 bases and 0 bases, there was a span of 7 bases. This CDR3 spans 14 amino acids. Germline CDR1 reads SGHNT; CDR2 reads YYREEE (reference sequence).

The chain combines TRBV6-1 with TRBJ2-7, with 9 bases matching TRBD1. Germline trimming cut 11 bases from V and 1 base from J; bases unmatched to any gene: 6. Germline loops: CDR1 MNHNS, CDR2 SASEGT. This CDR3 is 13 amino acids long. CDR3 DNA: TGTGCCGGTGGGACAGGGTCGTCCTACGAGCAGTACTTC. This translates into CAGGTGSSYEQYF.